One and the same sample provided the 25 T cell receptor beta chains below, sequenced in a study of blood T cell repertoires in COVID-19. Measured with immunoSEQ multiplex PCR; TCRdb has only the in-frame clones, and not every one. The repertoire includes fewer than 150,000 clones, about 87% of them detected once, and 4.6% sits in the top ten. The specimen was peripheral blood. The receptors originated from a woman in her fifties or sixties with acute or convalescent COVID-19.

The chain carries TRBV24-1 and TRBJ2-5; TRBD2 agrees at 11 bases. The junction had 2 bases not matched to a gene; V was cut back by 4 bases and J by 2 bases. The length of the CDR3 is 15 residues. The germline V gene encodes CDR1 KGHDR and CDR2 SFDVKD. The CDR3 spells CATSEGTSGQETQYF. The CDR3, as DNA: TGTGCCACCAGTGAGGGGACTAGCGGTCAAGAGACCCAGTACTTC.

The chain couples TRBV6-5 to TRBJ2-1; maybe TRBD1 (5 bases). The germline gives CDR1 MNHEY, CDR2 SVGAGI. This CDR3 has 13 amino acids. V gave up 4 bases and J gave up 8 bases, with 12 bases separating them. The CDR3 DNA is TGTGCCAGCAGTTTGAGACAGAGCGATGAGCAGTTCTTC. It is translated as CASSLRQSDEQFF.

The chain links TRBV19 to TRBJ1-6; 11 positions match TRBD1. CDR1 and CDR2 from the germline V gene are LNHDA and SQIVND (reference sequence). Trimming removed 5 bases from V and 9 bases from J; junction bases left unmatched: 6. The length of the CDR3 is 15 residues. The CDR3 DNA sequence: TGTGCCAGTAGTGTGGGACAGGGGGTACTTTCACCCCTCCACTTT. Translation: CASSVGQGVLSPLHF.

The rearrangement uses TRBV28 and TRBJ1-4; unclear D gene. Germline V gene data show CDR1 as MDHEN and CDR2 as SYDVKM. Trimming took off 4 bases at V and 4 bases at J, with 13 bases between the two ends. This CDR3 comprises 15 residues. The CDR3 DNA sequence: TGTGCCAGCAGTTCCTCTCAGGAGGGTAATGAAAAACTGTTTTTT. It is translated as CASSSSQEGNEKLFF. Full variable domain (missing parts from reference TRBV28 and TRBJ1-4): DVKVTQSSRYLVKRTGEKVFLECVQDMDHENMFWYRQDPGLGLRLIYFSYDVKMKEKGDIPEGYSVSREKKERFSLILESASTNQTSMYLCASSSSQEGNEKLFFGSGTQLSVL.

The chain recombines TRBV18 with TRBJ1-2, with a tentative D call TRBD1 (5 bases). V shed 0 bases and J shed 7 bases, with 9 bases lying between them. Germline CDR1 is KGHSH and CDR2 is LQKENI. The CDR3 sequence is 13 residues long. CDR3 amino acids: CASSPPTTAGYTF. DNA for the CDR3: TGTGCCAGCTCACCACCAACGACAGCTGGCTACACCTTC.

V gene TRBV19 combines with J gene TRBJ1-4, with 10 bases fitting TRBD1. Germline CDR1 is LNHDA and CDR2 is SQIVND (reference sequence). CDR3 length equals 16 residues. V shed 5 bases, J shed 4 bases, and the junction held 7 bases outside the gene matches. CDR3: CASSLGQGFGNEKLFF. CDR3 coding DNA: TGTGCCAGTAGTCTGGGACAGGGGTTCGGTAATGAAAAACTGTTTTTT.

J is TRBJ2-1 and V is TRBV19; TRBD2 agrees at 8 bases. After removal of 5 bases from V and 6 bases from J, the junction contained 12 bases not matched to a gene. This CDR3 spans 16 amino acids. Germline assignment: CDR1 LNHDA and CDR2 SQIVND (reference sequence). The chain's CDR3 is CASSPPRRGATNEQFF. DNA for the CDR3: TGTGCCAGTAGTCCTCCGAGGCGGGGGGCAACCAATGAGCAGTTCTTC. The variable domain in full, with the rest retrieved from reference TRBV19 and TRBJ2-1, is DGGITQSPKYLFRKEGQNVTLSCEQNLNHDAMYWYRQDPGQGLRLIYYSQIVNDFQKGDIAEGYSVSREKKESFPLTVTSAQKNPTAFYLCASSPPRRGATNEQFFGPGTRLTVL.

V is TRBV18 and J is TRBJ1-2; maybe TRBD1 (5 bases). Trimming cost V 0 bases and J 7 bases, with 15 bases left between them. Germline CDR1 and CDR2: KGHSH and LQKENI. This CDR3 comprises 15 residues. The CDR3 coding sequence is TGTGCCAGCTCACCACCCCAGGCAGGGAGGGGTGGCTACACCTTC. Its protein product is CASSPPQAGRGGYTF.

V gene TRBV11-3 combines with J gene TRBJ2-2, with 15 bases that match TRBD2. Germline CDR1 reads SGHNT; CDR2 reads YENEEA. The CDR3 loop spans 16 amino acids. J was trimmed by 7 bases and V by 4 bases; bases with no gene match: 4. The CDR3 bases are TGTGCCAGCAGCTCCGGACTAGCGGGAGGGAACGGGGAGCTGTTTTTT. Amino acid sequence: CASSSGLAGGNGELFF.

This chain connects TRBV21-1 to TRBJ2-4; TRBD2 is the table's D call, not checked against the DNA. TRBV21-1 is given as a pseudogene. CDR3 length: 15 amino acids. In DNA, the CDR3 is TGTGCCAGCAGCAAAGACGAGTCCCTTGCGGACATTCAGTACTTC. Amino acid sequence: CASSKDESLADIQYF.

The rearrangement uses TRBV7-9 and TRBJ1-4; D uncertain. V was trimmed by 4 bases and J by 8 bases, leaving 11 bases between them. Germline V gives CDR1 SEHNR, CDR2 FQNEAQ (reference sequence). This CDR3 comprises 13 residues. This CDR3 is CASSSILGEKLFF. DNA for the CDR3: TGTGCCAGCAGCTCAATACTCGGGGAAAAACTGTTTTTT. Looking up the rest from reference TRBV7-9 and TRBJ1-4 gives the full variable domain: DTGVSQNPRHKITKRGQNVTFRCDPISEHNRLYWYRQTLGQGPEFLTYFQNEAQLEKSRLLSDRFSAERPKGSFSTLEIQRTEQGDSAMYLCASSSILGEKLFFGSGTQLSVL.

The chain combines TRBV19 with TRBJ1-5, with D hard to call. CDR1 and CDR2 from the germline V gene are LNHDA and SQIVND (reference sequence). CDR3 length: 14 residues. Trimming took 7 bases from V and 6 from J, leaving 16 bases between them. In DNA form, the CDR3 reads TGTGCCAGTACTGAGTCGGGTCGGGGTCAGCCCCAGCATTTT. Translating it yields CASTESGRGQPQHF.

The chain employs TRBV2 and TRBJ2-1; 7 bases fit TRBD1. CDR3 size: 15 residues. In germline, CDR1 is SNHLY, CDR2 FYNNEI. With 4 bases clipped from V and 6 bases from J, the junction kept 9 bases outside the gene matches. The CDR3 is CASSGKGGMGNEQFF. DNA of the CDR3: TGTGCCAGCAGTGGGAAAGGGGGCATGGGCAATGAGCAGTTCTTC.

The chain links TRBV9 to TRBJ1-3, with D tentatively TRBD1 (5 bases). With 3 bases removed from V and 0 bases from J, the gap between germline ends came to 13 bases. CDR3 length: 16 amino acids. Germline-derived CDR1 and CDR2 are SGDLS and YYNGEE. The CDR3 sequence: CASSASGLGSGNTIYF. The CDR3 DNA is TGTGCCAGCAGCGCATCAGGGTTGGGCTCTGGAAACACCATATATTTT. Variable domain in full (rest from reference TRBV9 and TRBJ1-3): DSGVTQTPKHLITATGQRVTLRCSPRSGDLSVYWYQQSLDQGLQFLIQYYNGEERAKGNILERFSAQQFPDLHSELNLSSLELGDSALYFCASSASGLGSGNTIYFGEGSWLTVV.

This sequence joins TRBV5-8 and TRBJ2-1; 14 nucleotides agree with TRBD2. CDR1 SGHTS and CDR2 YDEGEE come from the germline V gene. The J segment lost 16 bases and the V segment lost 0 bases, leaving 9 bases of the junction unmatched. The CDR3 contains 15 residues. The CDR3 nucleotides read TGTGCCAGCAGCTTGGAGGGGACTAGCGGGAGTGTGTATTTCTTC. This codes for CASSLEGTSGSVYFF.

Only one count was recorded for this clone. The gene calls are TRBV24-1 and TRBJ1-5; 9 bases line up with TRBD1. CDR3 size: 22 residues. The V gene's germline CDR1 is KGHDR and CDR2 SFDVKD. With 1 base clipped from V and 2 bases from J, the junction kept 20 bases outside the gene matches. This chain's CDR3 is CATSDFRGSGQGRKSGNQPQHF. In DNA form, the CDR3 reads TGTGCCACCAGTGATTTTCGTGGCTCGGGACAGGGACGTAAATCTGGCAATCAGCCCCAGCATTTT.

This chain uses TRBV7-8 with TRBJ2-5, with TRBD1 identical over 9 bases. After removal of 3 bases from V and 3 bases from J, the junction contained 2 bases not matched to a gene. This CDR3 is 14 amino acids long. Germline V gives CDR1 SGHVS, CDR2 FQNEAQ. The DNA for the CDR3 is TGTGCCAGCAGCTTGGGACAGGGAAAAGAGACCCAGTACTTC. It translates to CASSLGQGKETQYF.

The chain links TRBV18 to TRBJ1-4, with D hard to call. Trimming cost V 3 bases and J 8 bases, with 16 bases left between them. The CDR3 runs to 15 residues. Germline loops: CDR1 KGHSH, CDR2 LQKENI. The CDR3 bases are TGTGCCAGCTCACCTCGTGAAGCCCGAGGCGAAAAACTGTTTTTT. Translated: CASSPREARGEKLFF.

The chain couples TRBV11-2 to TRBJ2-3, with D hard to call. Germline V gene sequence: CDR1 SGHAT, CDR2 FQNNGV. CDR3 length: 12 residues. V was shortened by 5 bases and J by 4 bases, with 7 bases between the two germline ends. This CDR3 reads CASSPMSDTQYF. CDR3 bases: TGTGCCAGCAGCCCAATGTCAGATACGCAGTATTTT. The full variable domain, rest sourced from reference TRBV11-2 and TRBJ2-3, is EAGVAQSPRYKIIEKRQSVAFWCNPISGHATLYWYQQILGQGPKLLIQFQNNGVVDDSQLPKDRFSAERLKGVDSTLKIQPAKLEDSAVYLCASSPMSDTQYFGPGTRLTVL.

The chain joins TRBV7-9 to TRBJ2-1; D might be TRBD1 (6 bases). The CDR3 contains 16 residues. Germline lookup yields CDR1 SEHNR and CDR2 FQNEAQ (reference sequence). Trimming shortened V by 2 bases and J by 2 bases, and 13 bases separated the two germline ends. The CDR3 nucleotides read TGTGCCAGCAGCTTACCGACAGGCCATACCTACAATGAGCAGTTCTTC. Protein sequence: CASSLPTGHTYNEQFF. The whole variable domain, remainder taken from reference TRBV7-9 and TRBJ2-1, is DTGVSQNPRHKITKRGQNVTFRCDPISEHNRLYWYRQTLGQGPEFLTYFQNEAQLEKSRLLSDRFSAERPKGSFSTLEIQRTEQGDSAMYLCASSLPTGHTYNEQFFGPGTRLTVL.

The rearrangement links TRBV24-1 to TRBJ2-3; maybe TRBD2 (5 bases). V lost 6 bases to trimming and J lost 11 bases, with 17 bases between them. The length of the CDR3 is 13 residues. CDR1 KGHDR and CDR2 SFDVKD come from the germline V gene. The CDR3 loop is CATSTGVRVGQYF. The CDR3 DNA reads TGTGCCACCAGTACTGGAGTGAGGGTAGGGCAGTATTTT.

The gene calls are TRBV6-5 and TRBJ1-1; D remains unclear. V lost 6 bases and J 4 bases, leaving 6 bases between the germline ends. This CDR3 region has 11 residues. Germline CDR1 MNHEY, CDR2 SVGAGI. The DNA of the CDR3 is TGTGCCAGCAGACGGTCCACTGAAGCTTTCTTT. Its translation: CASRRSTEAFF.

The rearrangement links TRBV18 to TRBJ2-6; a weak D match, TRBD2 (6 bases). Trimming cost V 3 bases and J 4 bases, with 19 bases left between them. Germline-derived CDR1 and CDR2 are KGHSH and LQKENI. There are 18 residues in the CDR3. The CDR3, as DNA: TGTGCCAGCTCACCCCAGGGTGGAGGGAATTCCGGGGCCAACGTCCTGACTTTC. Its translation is CASSPQGGGNSGANVLTF.

The CDR3 loop is CASSGGQANQPQHF. CDR3 coding DNA: TGTGCCAGCAGCGGCGGACAGGCCAATCAGCCCCAGCATTTT. This chain links TRBV5-6 with TRBJ1-5; TRBD1 agrees at 7 bases. This CDR3 contains 14 residues. V shed 4 bases and J 3 bases; nucleotides not matched to a gene: 4. Per the germline V gene, CDR1 is SGHDT and CDR2 is YYEEEE.

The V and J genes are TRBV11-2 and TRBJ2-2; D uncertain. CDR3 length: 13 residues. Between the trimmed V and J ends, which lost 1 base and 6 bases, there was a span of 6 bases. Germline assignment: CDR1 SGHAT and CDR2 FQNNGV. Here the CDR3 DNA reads TGTGCCAGCAGCTTAGGGTCGGCCGGGGAGCTGTTTTTT. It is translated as CASSLGSAGELFF.